One T cell receptor beta chain is described in this entry. This entry comes from a study of control samples from healthy donors and cancer patients. Trimming removed 5 bases from V and 3 bases from J; junction bases left unmatched: 4. The germline V gene encodes CDR1 SQVTM and CDR2 ANQGSEA. CDR3 size: 13 residues. Assay: immunoSEQ multiplex PCR; the TCRdb copy retains only in-frame clones and omits some. The sample includes about 18,000 clones, under 90% of them seen just once. The rearrangement links TRBV29-1 to TRBJ1-5; 7 nucleotides line up with TRBD1. The clonotype comes from a woman aged 65 to 85 with lung cancer. The specimen was PBMCs. The CDR3 protein is CSVKTGTNQPQHF. CDR3 DNA sequence: TGCAGCGTTAAGACAGGGACCAATCAGCCCCAGCATTTT.